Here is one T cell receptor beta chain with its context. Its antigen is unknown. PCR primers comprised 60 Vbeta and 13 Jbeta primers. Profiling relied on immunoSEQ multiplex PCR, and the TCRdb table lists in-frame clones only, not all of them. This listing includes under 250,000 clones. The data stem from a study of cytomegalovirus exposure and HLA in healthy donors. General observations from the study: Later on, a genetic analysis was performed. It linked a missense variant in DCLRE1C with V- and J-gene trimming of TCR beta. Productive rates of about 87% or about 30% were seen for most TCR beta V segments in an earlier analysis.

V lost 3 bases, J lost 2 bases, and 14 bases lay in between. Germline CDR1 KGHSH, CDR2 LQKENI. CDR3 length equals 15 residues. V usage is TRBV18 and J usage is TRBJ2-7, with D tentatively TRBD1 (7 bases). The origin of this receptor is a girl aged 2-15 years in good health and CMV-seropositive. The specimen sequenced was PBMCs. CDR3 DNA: TGTGCCAGCTCACCCCGGGGGACAGCCACCTACGAGCAGTACTTC. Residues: CASSPRGTATYEQYF. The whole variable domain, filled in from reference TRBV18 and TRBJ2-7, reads NAGVMQNPRHLVRRRGQEARLRCSPMKGHSHVYWYRQLPEEGLKFMVYLQKENIIDESGMPKERFSAEFPKEGPSILRIQQVVRGDSAAYFCASSPRGTATYEQYFGPGTRLTVT.